The present entry profiles one T cell receptor (beta chain) with its context. The data were taken from a study of T cell changes during pregnancy in multiple sclerosis. This table comes from immunoSEQ multiplex PCR, and its TCRdb copy is limited to in-frame clones, with some not included. The sample consists of approximately 88,000 clones, 90% to 95% of them appearing once. In germline, CDR1 is MNHEY, CDR2 SMNVEV (reference sequence). The CDR3 is 12 residues long. Trimming cost V 9 bases and J 8 bases, with 16 bases left between them. The sample was peripheral blood, taken in the first trimester of pregnancy. This clonotype was obtained from a female donor with multiple sclerosis, enrolled in a pregnancy study. The V call is TRBV27, the J call TRBJ1-2; D is ambiguous. This CDR3 is CASTPPLRGYTF. Written as DNA, the CDR3 is TGTGCCAGTACCCCCCCCTTGCGAGGCTACACCTTC.